This is a list of T cell receptor beta chains from one sample in a study of blood T cell repertoires in COVID-19. Here immunoSEQ multiplex PCR was the method, and the copy in TCRdb shows in-frame clones only, minus some. The sample has 260,000 or so clones, 85% seen once. Sequenced material: PBMCs or T cells enriched from blood (not recorded which). All receptors derive from a woman aged 50 to 60 who had recovered from COVID-19. CDR3s include the opening cysteine and the closing phenylalanine or tryptophan. A D gene is named only where the DNA matches it firmly. Size is omitted from some rows. Given values are once, few, many or a class for expanded clones.

v_gene	d_gene	j_gene	abundance	CDR3nt	CDR3aa
TRBV30	NA	TRBJ1-3	NA	TGTGCCTGGAGCAGGGGCTCTGGAAACACCATATATTTT	CAWSRGSGNTIYF
TRBV19	TRBD1	TRBJ1-3	NA	TGTGCCAGTAGTCGGGGACAGTTCTCTGGAAACACCATATATTTT	CASSRGQFSGNTIYF
TRBV19	TRBD1	TRBJ1-2	NA	TGTGCCAGTAGTATCATTCCCGGGACAGGAGGCAACTATGACTACACCTTC	CASSIIPGTGGNYDYTF
TRBV9	TRBD1	TRBJ1-4	NA	TGTGCCAGCAGCGTAGAGGACAGGGGGGGTGAAAAACTGTTTTTT	CASSVEDRGGEKLFF
TRBV9	NA	TRBJ2-5	NA	TGTGCCAGCAGCGTAGTTAGTACCTCTCCCCAAGAGACCCAGTACTTC	CASSVVSTSPQETQYF
TRBV15	NA	TRBJ2-5	few	TGTGCCACCAGCAGGGCCCTAAGGACGGGGTCCGGGGAGACCCAGTACTTC	CATSRALRTGSGETQYF
TRBV12-3/TRBV12-4	NA	TRBJ2-1	NA	TGTGCCAGCAGTTTTAAACAGCCGGATGAGCAGTTCTTC	CASSFKQPDEQFF
TRBV6-2/TRBV6-3	NA	TRBJ2-2	NA	TGTGCCAGCAGTTACTCGGGAGGCTCCTTTGGGGAGCTGTTTTTT	CASSYSGGSFGELFF
TRBV19	TRBD2	TRBJ2-7	NA	TGTGCCAGTAGGGGACTAGCGGATTCCTACGAGCAGTACTTC	CASRGLADSYEQYF
TRBV9	TRBD1	TRBJ1-1	NA	TGTGCCAGCAGCGTGACAGGGTGGAGGACTGAAGCTTTCTTT	CASSVTGWRTEAFF
TRBV7-8	NA	TRBJ1-4	few	TGTGCCAGCAGCCCGCTTACGGTTGCAACTAATGAAAAACTGTTTTTT	CASSPLTVATNEKLFF
TRBV7-9	NA	TRBJ1-5	NA	TGTGCCAGCAGCTTAGAGTTGGTTAGCCAGCCCCAGCATTTT	CASSLELVSQPQHF
TRBV19	NA	TRBJ1-3	once	TGTGCCAGTAGTACCTTACAGGGAAGTCCTGGAAACACCATATATTTT	CASSTLQGSPGNTIYF
TRBV27	NA	TRBJ2-3	once	TGTGCCAGCACTGAACAGGGAACTACAGATACGCAGTATTTT	CASTEQGTTDTQYF
TRBV6-5	NA	TRBJ1-1	few	TGTGCCAGCAGTTACTCGAAACCCGGGTACACTGAAGCTTTCTTT	CASSYSKPGYTEAFF
TRBV11-3	TRBD1	TRBJ2-2	NA	TGTGCCAGCAGCGATTCACGAATGGACAGGGTGAGGGCCGGGGAGCTGTTTTTT	CASSDSRMDRVRAGELFF
TRBV12-3/TRBV12-4	NA	TRBJ1-5	NA	TGTGCCAGCAGTTTTAATAGCAATCAGCCCCAGCATTTT	CASSFNSNQPQHF
TRBV7-3	NA	TRBJ1-6	once	TGTGCCAGCAGCTTAGGAACTACAGGTTCACCCCTCCACTTT	CASSLGTTGSPLHF
TRBV18	NA	TRBJ2-2	NA	TGTGCCAGCTCCCGTAACACCGGGGAGCTGTTTTTT	CASSRNTGELFF
TRBV5-6	TRBD1	TRBJ1-6	NA	TGTGCCAGCAGCTTGTTACAGGGGAGCTCCTATAATTCACCCCTCCACTTT	CASSLLQGSSYNSPLHF
TRBV7-8	TRBD1	TRBJ2-1	NA	TGTGCCAGCAGCTTTAGACAGGGGGCCGGTGAGCAGTTCTTC	CASSFRQGAGEQFF
TRBV29-1	NA	TRBJ2-5	NA	TGCAGCGTTGGCAGGGTAGGGGAGACCCAGTACTTC	CSVGRVGETQYF
TRBV7-2	TRBD1	TRBJ2-3	NA	TGTGCCAGCAGCCACCCCCGGGACAGGGCCACAGATACGCAGTATTTT	CASSHPRDRATDTQYF
TRBV14	TRBD2	TRBJ2-7	NA	TGTGCCAGCAGCCAAGCCCTAGCGGGAGACGAGCAGTACTTC	CASSQALAGDEQYF
TRBV10-1	NA	TRBJ2-3	NA	TGCGCCAGCAGTGAGTCGTGGGCAGCCGGCAGCACAGATACGCAGTATTTT	CASSESWAAGSTDTQYF
TRBV7-9	NA	TRBJ2-1	NA	TGTGCCAGCAGCTCCTTTGGCACTTCTCGCGGGGAGCATGAGCAGTTCTTC	CASSSFGTSRGEHEQFF
TRBV6-2/TRBV6-3	TRBD1	TRBJ1-5	NA	TGTGCCAGCAGTAGACAGGGGGCCGGCAATCAGCCCCAGCATTTT	CASSRQGAGNQPQHF
TRBV4-2	TRBD2	TRBJ2-1	NA	TGTGCCAGCAGCCCGAGCGGGGGTGTCTCCTACAATGAGCAGTTCTTC	CASSPSGGVSYNEQFF
TRBV7-2	NA	TRBJ1-6	NA	TGTGCCAGCCGGGGGGACGGAGATTCACCCCTCCACTTT	CASRGDGDSPLHF
TRBV9	NA	TRBJ1-2	NA	TGTGCCAGCAGCACAGGGTATGGCTACACCTTC	CASSTGYGYTF
TRBV24-1	NA	TRBJ1-1	NA	TGTGCCACCAGTGGCGGGATCTCGACTGAAGCTTTCTTT	CATSGGISTEAFF
TRBV4-2	TRBD2	TRBJ2-7	NA	TGTGCCAGCAGCCCCCCCAGCGGGGTCCTCTCCTACGAGCAGTACTTC	CASSPPSGVLSYEQYF
TRBV27	TRBD2	TRBJ2-2	NA	TGTGCCAGCATGATTGCGGGGGGGATCACCGGGGAGCTGTTTTTT	CASMIAGGITGELFF
TRBV6-2/TRBV6-3	NA	TRBJ1-2	many	TGTGCCAGCAGTTACTCGAAGAGGAGTGGCTACACCTTC	CASSYSKRSGYTF
TRBV30	NA	TRBJ1-5	NA	TGTGCCTGGAGTCGGGGGGCACAGCCCCAGCATTTT	CAWSRGAQPQHF
TRBV5-6	TRBD2	TRBJ2-2	NA	TGTGCCAGCAGTTTCGGGGGGGCCGGGGAGCTGTTTTTT	CASSFGGAGELFF
TRBV28	TRBD1	TRBJ1-6	NA	TGTGCCAGCAGTTCCCCAGGACAGGGAAGCTCCTATAATTCACCCCTCCACTTT	CASSSPGQGSSYNSPLHF
TRBV5-8	NA	TRBJ1-3	NA	TGTGCCAGCAGCTTGGGACAGGCTGGAAACACCATATATTTT	CASSLGQAGNTIYF
TRBV6-1	NA	TRBJ2-7	NA	TGTGCCAGCAGTGAAGACGGCGGAGCCTACGAGCAGTACTTC	CASSEDGGAYEQYF
TRBV9	TRBD1	TRBJ2-2	NA	TGTGCCAGCAGCGTGTCGGTCAGGGGGAAAACCGGGGAGCTGTTTTTT	CASSVSVRGKTGELFF
TRBV7-8	TRBD1	TRBJ1-5	few	TGTGCCAGCAGCCTTCACAGGGGGAAGTGGAATCAGCCCCAGCATTTT	CASSLHRGKWNQPQHF
TRBV19	TRBD1	TRBJ2-7	few	TGTGCCACTGCTTTCGGGACAGCCTACTACGAGCAGTACTTC	CATAFGTAYYEQYF
TRBV15	NA	TRBJ1-1	NA	TGTGCCACCAGCAGAGATATAGTTACTGAAGCTTTCTTT	CATSRDIVTEAFF
TRBV19	TRBD1	TRBJ1-4	NA	TGTGCCAGTAGTATCGACCCGATGGACAGGCCCAGGGAAAAACTGTTTTTT	CASSIDPMDRPREKLFF
TRBV28	NA	TRBJ2-7	NA	TGTGCCAGCAGTTTTGTGGCAGTTCGCGAGCAGTACTTC	CASSFVAVREQYF
TRBV6-1	NA	TRBJ2-7	many	TGTGCCAGCAGTGAAATTGTTGGGGGCCGGGGCGAGCAGTACTTC	CASSEIVGGRGEQYF
TRBV14	TRBD1	TRBJ1-2	NA	TGTGCCAGCAGCCAAGCCCGGACAGGGTTCGGCTACACCTTC	CASSQARTGFGYTF
TRBV6-5	NA	TRBJ2-1	NA	TGTGCCAGCAGGGCCGGGACATTAGTCGATGAGCAGTTCTTC	CASRAGTLVDEQFF
TRBV7-2	TRBD2	TRBJ2-3	NA	TGTGCCAGCAGCTTTCTAGCGGGAGGGACCACAGATACGCAGTATTTT	CASSFLAGGTTDTQYF
TRBV5-1	TRBD1	TRBJ2-7	medium-sized	TGCGCCAGCAGCTTGGCTGGACAGGCTTTCGAGCAGTACTTC	CASSLAGQAFEQYF
TRBV28	NA	TRBJ1-4	few	TGTGCCAGCAGTCGACAGGTCTCAACTAATGAAAAACTGTTTTTT	CASSRQVSTNEKLFF